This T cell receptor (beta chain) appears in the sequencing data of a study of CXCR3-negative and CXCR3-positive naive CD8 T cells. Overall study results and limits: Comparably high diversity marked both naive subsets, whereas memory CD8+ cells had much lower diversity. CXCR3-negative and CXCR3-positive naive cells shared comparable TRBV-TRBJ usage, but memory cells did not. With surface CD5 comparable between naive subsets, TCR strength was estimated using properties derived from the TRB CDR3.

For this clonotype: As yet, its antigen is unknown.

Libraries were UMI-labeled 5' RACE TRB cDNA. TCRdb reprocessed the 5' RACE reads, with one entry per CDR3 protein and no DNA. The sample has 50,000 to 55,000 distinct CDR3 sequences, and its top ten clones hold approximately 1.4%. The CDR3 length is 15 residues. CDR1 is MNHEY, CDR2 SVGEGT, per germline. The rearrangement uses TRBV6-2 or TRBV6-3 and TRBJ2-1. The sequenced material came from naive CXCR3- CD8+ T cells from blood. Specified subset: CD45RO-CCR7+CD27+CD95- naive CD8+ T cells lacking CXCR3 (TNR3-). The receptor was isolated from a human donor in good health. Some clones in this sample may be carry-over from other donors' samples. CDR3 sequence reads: CASSYYAIGSDEQFF.